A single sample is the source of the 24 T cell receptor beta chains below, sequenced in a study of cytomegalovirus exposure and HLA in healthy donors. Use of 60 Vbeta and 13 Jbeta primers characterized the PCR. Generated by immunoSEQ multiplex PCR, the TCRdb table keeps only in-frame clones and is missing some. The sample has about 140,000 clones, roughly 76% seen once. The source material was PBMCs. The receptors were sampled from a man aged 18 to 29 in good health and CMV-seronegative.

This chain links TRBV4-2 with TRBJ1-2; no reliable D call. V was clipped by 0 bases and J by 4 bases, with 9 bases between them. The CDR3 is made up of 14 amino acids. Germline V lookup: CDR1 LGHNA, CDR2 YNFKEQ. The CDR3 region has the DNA TGTGCCAGCAGCCAAGAGGCAGCAGGCTATGGCTACACCTTC. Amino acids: CASSQEAAGYGYTF.

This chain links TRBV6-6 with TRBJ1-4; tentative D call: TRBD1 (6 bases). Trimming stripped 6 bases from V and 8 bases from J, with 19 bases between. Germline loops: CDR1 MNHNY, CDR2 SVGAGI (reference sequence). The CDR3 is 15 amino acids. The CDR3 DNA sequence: TGTGCCAGCAGGCCCCCCGCAGGGGCTACGGAAAAACTGTTTTTT. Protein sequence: CASRPPAGATEKLFF.

The CDR3 DNA sequence: TGTGCCAGTAGTAGGGACAGGGGTGGCGAAAAACTGTTTTTT. Amino acids: CASSRDRGGEKLFF. The chain has TRBV19 and TRBJ1-4; 10 bases match TRBD1. The CDR3 is 14 residues long. The J segment lost 8 bases and the V segment lost 4 bases, leaving 4 bases of the junction unmatched. Germline V CDR1 and CDR2: LNHDA, SQIVND (reference sequence).

CDR3 in DNA: TGCGCCACCGACAGGACTGGGGCCAACGTCCTGACTTTC. It codes for CATDRTGANVLTF. V is TRBV10-2 and J is TRBJ2-6; D is perhaps TRBD1 (6 bases). Germline CDR1 WSHSY, CDR2 SAAADI. This CDR3 is built from 13 residues. The V and J ends lost 10 bases and 2 bases respectively, with 9 bases between them.

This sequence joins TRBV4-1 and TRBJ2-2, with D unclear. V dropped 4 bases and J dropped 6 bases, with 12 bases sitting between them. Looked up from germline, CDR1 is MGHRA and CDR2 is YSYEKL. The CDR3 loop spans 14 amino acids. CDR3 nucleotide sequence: TGCGCCAGCAGCCGCACGTCAGTGGCCGGGGAGCTGTTTTTT. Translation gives CASSRTSVAGELFF.

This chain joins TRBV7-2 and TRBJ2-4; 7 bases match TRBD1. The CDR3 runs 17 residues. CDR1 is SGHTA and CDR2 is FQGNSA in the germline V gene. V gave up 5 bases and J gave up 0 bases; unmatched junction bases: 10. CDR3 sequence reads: CASSASGTALAKNIQYF. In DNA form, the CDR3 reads TGTGCCAGCAGCGCATCAGGGACAGCTCTAGCCAAAAACATTCAGTACTTC.

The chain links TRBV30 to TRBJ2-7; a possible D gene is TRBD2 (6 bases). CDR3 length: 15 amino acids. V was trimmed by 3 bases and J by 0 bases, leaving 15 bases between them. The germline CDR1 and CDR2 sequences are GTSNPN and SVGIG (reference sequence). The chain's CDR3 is CAWSGTGPSSYEQYF. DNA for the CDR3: TGTGCCTGGAGCGGGACTGGGCCTAGCTCCTACGAGCAGTACTTC.

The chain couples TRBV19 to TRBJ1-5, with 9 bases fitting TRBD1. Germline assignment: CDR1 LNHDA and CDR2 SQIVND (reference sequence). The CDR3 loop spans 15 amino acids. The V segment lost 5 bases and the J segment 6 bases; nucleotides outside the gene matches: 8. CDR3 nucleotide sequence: TGTGCCAGTAGTTTGGGGACAGGGAAAAGTCAGCCCCAGCATTTT. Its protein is CASSLGTGKSQPQHF.

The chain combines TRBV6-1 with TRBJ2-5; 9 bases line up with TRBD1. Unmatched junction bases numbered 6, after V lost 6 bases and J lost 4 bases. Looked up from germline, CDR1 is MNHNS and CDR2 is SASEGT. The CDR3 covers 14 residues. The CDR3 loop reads CASRETGGGETQYF. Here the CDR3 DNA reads TGTGCCAGCAGAGAAACAGGGGGCGGAGAGACCCAGTACTTC.

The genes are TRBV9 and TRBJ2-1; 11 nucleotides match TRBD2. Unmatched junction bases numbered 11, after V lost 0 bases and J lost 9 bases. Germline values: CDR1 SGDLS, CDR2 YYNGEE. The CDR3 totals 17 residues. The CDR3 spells CASSVGGFSGGASEQFF. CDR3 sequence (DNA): TGTGCCAGCAGCGTAGGAGGCTTTAGCGGGGGGGCATCTGAGCAGTTCTTC.

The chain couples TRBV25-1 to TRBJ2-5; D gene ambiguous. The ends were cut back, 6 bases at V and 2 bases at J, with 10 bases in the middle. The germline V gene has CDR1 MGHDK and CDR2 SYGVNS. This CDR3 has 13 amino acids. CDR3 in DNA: TGTGCCAGCAGACCTAGTTATCAAGAGACCCAGTACTTC. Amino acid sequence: CASRPSYQETQYF.

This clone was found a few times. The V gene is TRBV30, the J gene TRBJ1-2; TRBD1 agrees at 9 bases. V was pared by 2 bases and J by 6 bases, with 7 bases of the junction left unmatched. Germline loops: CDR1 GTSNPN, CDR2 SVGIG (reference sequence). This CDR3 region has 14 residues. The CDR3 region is CAWSQMDRGNGYTF. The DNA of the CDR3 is TGTGCCTGGAGTCAAATGGACAGGGGTAATGGCTACACCTTC.

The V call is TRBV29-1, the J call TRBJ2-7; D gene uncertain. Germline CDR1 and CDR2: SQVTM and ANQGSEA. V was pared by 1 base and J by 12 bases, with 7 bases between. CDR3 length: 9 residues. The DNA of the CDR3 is TGCAGCGTTGAAGGGTACGGGTACTTC. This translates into CSVEGYGYF.

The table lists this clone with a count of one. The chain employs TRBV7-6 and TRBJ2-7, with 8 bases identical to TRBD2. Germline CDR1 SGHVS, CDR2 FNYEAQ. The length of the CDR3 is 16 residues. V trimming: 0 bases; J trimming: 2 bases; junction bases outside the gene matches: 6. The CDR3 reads CASSLAELAAPYEQYF. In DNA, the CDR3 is TGTGCCAGCAGCTTAGCGGAACTAGCGGCCCCCTACGAGCAGTACTTC.

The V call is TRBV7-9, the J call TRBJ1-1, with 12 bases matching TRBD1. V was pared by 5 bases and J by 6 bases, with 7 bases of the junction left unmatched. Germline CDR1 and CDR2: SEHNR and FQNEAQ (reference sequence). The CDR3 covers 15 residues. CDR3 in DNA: TGTGCCAGCAGCACGGGACAGGGGGCGATCGCTGAAGCTTTCTTT. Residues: CASSTGQGAIAEAFF.

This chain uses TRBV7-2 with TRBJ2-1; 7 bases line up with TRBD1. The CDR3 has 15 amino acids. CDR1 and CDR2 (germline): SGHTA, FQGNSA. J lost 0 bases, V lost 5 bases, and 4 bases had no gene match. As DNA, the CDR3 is TGTGCCAGCAGCCGTCGACAGGGCTCCTACAATGAGCAGTTCTTC. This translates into CASSRRQGSYNEQFF.

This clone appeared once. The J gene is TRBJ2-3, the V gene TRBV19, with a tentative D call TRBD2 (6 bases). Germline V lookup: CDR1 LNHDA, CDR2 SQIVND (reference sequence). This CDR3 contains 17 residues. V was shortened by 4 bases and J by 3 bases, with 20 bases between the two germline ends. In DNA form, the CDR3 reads TGTGCCAGTAGTACATCGGGACTCTCAACGGGTACAGATACGCAGTATTTT. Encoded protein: CASSTSGLSTGTDTQYF.

The CDR3 protein is CARSSPSNGGGEKLFF. Here the CDR3 DNA reads TGTGCCAGAAGCTCACCGTCTAACGGGGGGGGTGAAAAACTGTTTTTT. The chain uses TRBV5-3 and TRBJ1-4; D might be TRBD1 (5 bases). TRBV5-3 is known as an ORF, though its function is uncertain. The CDR3 has 16 residues. V lost 3 bases, J lost 7 bases, and 19 bases lay in between.

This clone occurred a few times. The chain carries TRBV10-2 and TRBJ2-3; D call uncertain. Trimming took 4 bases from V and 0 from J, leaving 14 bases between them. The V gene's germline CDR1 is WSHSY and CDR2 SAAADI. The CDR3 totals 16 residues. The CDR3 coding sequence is TGCGCCAGCAGTGGTCACGAGTACCGTAGCACAGATACGCAGTATTTT. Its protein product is CASSGHEYRSTDTQYF.

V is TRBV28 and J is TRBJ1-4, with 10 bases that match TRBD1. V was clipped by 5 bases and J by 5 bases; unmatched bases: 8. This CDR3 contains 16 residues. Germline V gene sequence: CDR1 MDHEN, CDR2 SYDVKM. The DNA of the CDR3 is TGTGCCAGCAGTGGATCTAGGACAGGGGGGAATGAAAAACTGTTTTTT. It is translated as CASSGSRTGGNEKLFF.

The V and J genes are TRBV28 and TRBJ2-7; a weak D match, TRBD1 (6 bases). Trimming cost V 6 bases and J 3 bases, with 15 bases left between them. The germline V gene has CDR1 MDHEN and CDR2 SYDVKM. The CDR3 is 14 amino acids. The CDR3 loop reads CASRVQGTLYEQYF. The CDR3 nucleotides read TGTGCCAGCAGAGTGCAGGGGACCCTCTACGAGCAGTACTTC.

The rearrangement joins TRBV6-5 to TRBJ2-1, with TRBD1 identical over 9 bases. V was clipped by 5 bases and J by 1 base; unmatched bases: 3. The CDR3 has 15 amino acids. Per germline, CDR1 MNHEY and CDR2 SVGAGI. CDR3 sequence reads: CASSHGTGSYNEQFF. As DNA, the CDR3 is TGTGCCAGCAGTCACGGGACAGGGTCCTACAATGAGCAGTTCTTC.

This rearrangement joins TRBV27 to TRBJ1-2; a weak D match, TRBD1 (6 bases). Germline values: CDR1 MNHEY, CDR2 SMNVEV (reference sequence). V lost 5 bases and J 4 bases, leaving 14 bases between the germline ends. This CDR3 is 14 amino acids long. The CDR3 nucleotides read TGTGCCAGCAGTCCCAGGGGAGGGGTCTATGGCTACACCTTC. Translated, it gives CASSPRGGVYGYTF.

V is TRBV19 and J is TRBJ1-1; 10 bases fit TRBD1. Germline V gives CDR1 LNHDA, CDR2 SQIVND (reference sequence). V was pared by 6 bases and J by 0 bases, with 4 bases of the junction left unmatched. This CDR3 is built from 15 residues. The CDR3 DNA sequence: TGTGCCAGTAGGGGACAGGGGTTCATGAACACTGAAGCTTTCTTT. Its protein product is CASRGQGFMNTEAFF.